Reported below is one TCR beta chain. These data are taken from a study of T cell changes during pregnancy in multiple sclerosis. Repertoires were generated with immunoSEQ multiplex PCR, while TCRdb's copy carries only in-frame clones and drops some. The sample holds fewer than 150,000 clones, about 96% seen once. V was cut by 0 bases and J by 0 bases, with 15 bases left in between. The CDR3 sequence is 18 residues long. Germline CDR1 is LNHNV and CDR2 is YYDKDF (reference sequence). The starting material was peripheral blood, obtained after pregnancy. V and J are TRBV15 and TRBJ2-4; maybe TRBD2 (6 bases). The TCR comes from a female donor with multiple sclerosis, enrolled in a pregnancy study. The CDR3 protein is CATSRETSLRLAKNIQYF. As DNA, the CDR3 is TGTGCCACCAGCAGAGAGACTAGTCTCCGTCTAGCCAAAAACATTCAGTACTTC.